This TCR beta chain appears in the sequencing data of a study of identical twins. Findings of the study overall: One should note that invariant MAIT and iNKT cells could partly confound zero-insertion analyses. Findings came from cross-sectional statistics, without long-term follow-up of donors.

CDR3 size: 16 residues. The J segment lost 5 bases and the V segment lost 2 bases, leaving 7 bases of the junction unmatched. Template switching added a universal primer site; cDNA carried unique molecular identifiers. TCRdb ran MiXCR on the 5' RACE reads and lists one entry per CDR3 protein. The sample includes about 490,000 distinct CDR3 sequences, 12% to 15% seen only once; the top ten take roughly 0.4%. About this clonotype itself: Antigen specificity is unknown.

Only healthy Caucasians were enrolled as donors. These data are also associated with another study on yellow fever vaccine responses in identical twins.

Sequenced: CD4+ T cells sorted from blood. This sequence was found in a woman in her late teens or twenties in good health. The chain has TRBV12-3 or TRBV12-4 and TRBJ2-5; 11 bases map to TRBD1. The CDR3 loop is CASSLRTGTGGETQYF. Here the CDR3 DNA reads TGTGCCAGCAGTTTAAGGACAGGGACAGGGGGGGAGACCCAGTACTTC.